This entry lists 6 T cell receptor delta chains sequenced from one sample in a study of gamma-delta chains in newborns, infants, children (dated 2019 in TCRdb). Instrument on record: Illumina MiSeq. In TCRdb, clones were called once more from the public reads by CATT, and rows of identical DNA were later combined. For this sample there are roughly 3,000 delta-chain clones; around 0.65% appear just once. About 15% of the sample is in the top ten clones. What was sequenced was blood. These receptor sequences come from a child who was a newborn, infant or young child, either healthy, febrile or measles-vaccinated (not recorded which).

With regard to this clone: TCRdb has a much larger clone's protein, which differs at residue 11 from the translation of this DNA, likely because of a read error; what is shown is the protein translated from the DNA. V usage is TRDV2 and J usage is TRDJ3, with a possible D match to TRDD3 (6 bases). Germline lookup yields CDR1 GEAIGNYY and CDR2 EKD. The CDR3 loop spans 18 amino acids. CDR3 nucleotide sequence: TGTGCCTGTGACTTCACGGGGGAACTCTCCCGGGACACCCGACAGATGTTTTTC. This sequence encodes CACDFTGELSRDTRQMFF.

Remarks on this clone: TCRdb has a much larger clone's protein, which differs at residue 2 from the translation of this DNA, likely because of a read error; what is shown is the protein translated from the DNA. The chain carries TRDV2 and TRDJ1, with TRDD3 matching over 10 bases. This CDR3 has 15 amino acids. Germline V gene data show CDR1 as GEAIGNYY and CDR2 as EKD. The CDR3 is CSCVNWGIPDDKLIF. The CDR3 region has the DNA TGTTCCTGTGTGAACTGGGGGATTCCGGACGATAAACTCATCTTT.

This clone has just a few counts. TCRdb's listed protein matches a much larger clone and diverges from this DNA's translation at residue 9, likely through a read error; the protein shown comes from the DNA. The J gene is TRDJ1, the V gene TRDV2; 12 bases map to TRDD3. Because TCRdb records no J gene, it was assigned here through a match of the DNA to germline. Per the germline V gene, CDR1 is GEAIGNYY and CDR2 is EKD. The CDR3 length is 14 residues. The V and J ends lost 3 bases and 4 bases, in that order; junction bases with no gene match: 2. The CDR3 region has the DNA TGTGCCTGTGACGACTGGGGGATACTCGATAAACTCATCTTT. This codes for CACDDWGILDKLIF.

This clone was seen a few times. TCRdb has a much larger clone's protein, which differs at residue 3 from the translation of this DNA, likely because of a read error; what is shown is the protein translated from the DNA. The identical CDR3 is also encoded by other nucleotide sequences in the sample. The chain employs TRDV2 and TRDJ3; 11 nucleotides match TRDD3. This CDR3 region has 18 residues. Per the germline V gene, CDR1 is GEAIGNYY and CDR2 is EKD. CDR3 in DNA: TGTGCCCGTGACACTGGGGGATATAGCTCCTGGGACACCCGACAGATGTTTTTC. This encodes CARDTGGYSSWDTRQMFF.

This clone was counted between two and nine times. This DNA's translation differs at residue 11 from TCRdb's protein, which comes from a much larger clone; a read error is likely, and the protein shown is translated from the DNA. J is TRDJ2 and V is TRDV2, with 8 positions matching TRDD3. The CDR3 has 14 residues. Per germline, CDR1 GEAIGNYY and CDR2 EKD. CDR3 region: CACDTWGYTARLFF. As DNA, the CDR3 is TGTGCCTGTGACACCTGGGGATACACAGCACGACTCTTCTTT.

This clone is labeled as medium-sized. Other DNA sequences in this sample translate to the same CDR3. This chain joins TRDV2 and TRDJ3; 11 nucleotides line up with TRDD3. Germline V gene lookup returns CDR1 GEAIGNYY and CDR2 EKD. This CDR3 spans 18 amino acids. J lost 2 bases, V lost 3 bases, and 5 bases had no gene match. The CDR3 bases are TGTGCCTGTGACCCCCCACTGGGGGATACCTGGGACACCCGACAGATGTTTTTC. Its protein product is CACDPPLGDTWDTRQMFF.